Sequencing of this T cell receptor (beta chain) was carried out in a study of CD8 T cells in Susac syndrome. This CDR3 region has 10 residues. From germline, CDR1 is SNHLY and CDR2 FYNNEI. The sequenced target, TCR beta, came from blood CD8+ and CD4+ T cells. The authors negatively isolated CD8+ and CD4+ T cells and FACS-enriched TEMRA cells. A quantity of about 0.45 to 1 ug RNA underwent reverse transcription using random hexamers. TCRdb reprocessed the immunoSEQ multiplex PCR reads via MiXCR and lists one record per CDR3 protein. The profile shows hundreds of thousands of distinct CDR3 sequences, roughly 95% of them singletons.

The sequence was collected from a human donor with multiple sclerosis. The rearrangement uses TRBV2 and TRBJ2-7; D could derive from TRBD1 or TRBD2 (5 bases each). Sequencing was carried out using CD4+ T cells from PBMCs. The CDR3 loop reads CASRRDGEFV. CDR3 DNA sequence: TGTGCCAGCAGACGGGACGGAGAATTCGTC.